The T cell receptor (beta chain) under discussion was sequenced for a study of beta chain features in type 1 diabetes (dated 2018 in TCRdb). Study-wide context: Patients and healthy donors did not differ in mean age, gender distribution, total cell number or subset yield. The study compared TCRB repertoires of sorted circulating CD4+ T cell subsets between recently diagnosed type 1 diabetes patients and matched healthy donors. A total of 107,917,701 sorted cells were examined across all samples, and RNA yield correlated strongly with the number of cells per subset. Regulatory and stem cell-like memory subsets were obtained from only 8 patients and roughly 8 healthy donors, while naive and central memory subsets were obtained from all 30 or so donors. Study-wide conclusions, independent of this receptor: Shorter templates might have been favored by PCR, but patient and control samples were amplified and corrected together, so both groups would have been affected equally by any skew. Because cDNA was sequenced instead of genomic DNA, activated cells with high expression could be over-represented, although the groups did not differ in activation or CD3 levels. Patients with type 1 diabetes made fewer insertions and deleted more nucleotides at VDJ recombination sites, implying thymic rearrangement abnormalities. In all four CD4+ subsets, TCRB CDR3 length was moderately but significantly shorter in type 1 diabetes patients. Only small numbers of individuals were included in the HLA sub-analyses, which left unresolved whether HLA type had any influence on TCRB rearrangement. Naive, central memory and regulatory TCRB repertoires appeared to be more alike among patients than among healthy donors.

This clone was counted between two and nine times. The clone's antigen remains unknown. One base away there is no much larger clone; base qualities are not given. The entire isolated RNA was reverse transcribed using the High Capacity cDNA Reverse Transcription Kit, and thus expressed TCRB transcripts were sequenced. Deep immunoSEQ sequencing was applied to naive, central memory and regulatory T cell samples, giving an average of around 4 million total reads per sample. Sorted cells were lysed in RLT buffer and RNA was extracted with DNase-treated RNeasy Micro or Mini kits, depending on cell number. Each cell subset was processed on its own to prevent cross-contamination, while patient and healthy donor samples were processed together. Using the immunoSEQ multiplex PCR, TCRB sequences were amplified from cDNA into 87-bp fragments spanning the CDR3 region. Amplicons were sequenced on the Illumina HiSeq platform. Processing in the source paper ran as follows. PCR bias was corrected computationally using synthetic template baselines, and reads within Hamming distance 2 were collapsed, with unmergeable singletons discarded. Reads were aligned against IMGT to assign V, D and J genes, CDR3 length and insertions or deletions at six rearrangement sites. Clonotype counts were normalized to sorted cell number within each subset before computing true diversity and Gini coefficients with the tcR R package. Repertoire sharing was quantified using the overlap coefficient calculated on TCRB nucleotide sequences. As a proxy for the pre-selection repertoire, out-of-frame TCRB sequences from naive cells were analyzed. This is the immuneACCESS table as TCRdb keeps it, with only in-frame sequences that have V and J called. A part of the clones is gone; compared with another copy, unresolved V genes explain less than half, and the rest is unexplained. The V and J calls and clone size are taken from that table; D and trimming were inferred from the DNA. This sample gives 300,000 to 350,000 clones in total; roughly 13% of them show up just once. Jointly, the top ten make up roughly 0.015% of the sample.

Each donor gave one peripheral blood draw, about 110 mL on average, collected into heparinised tubes. A BD FACSAria II was used to sort naive, central memory, regulatory and stem cell-like memory CD4+ T cells with a panel that included CD45RO, CCR7, CD25, CD127, CD95 and CD27. Every sorted population had a purity above 95%. Right away, PBMCs were isolated by Lymphoprep density gradient centrifugation and were stained directly, with no culture step. To minimize batch effects, samples were stained and sorted in pairs, one healthy donor with one patient per experiment. The source of this sequence is a woman aged 18-29 years with type 1 diabetes. The sample comprised naive CD4+ T cells from blood. The sample's cell subset or site, from its label and the paper: true naive CD4+ T cells.

The nucleotides read TGTGCCTGGGAACAGGGTAGAGAGACCCAGTACTTC. Translation gives CAWEQGRETQYF. The chain was built from TRBV30 and TRBJ2-5, with TRBD1 perhaps the D gene, on 6 matching bases. CDR1 and CDR2, looked up from the germline V gene (reference sequence), are GTSNPN and SVGIG. Trimming costs V 5 bases and J 4 bases, and their ends lie 11 bases apart. The CDR3 runs 12 residues from the cysteine to the phenylalanine. Only the CDR3 DNA stays, 36 bases, in frame from base 1.